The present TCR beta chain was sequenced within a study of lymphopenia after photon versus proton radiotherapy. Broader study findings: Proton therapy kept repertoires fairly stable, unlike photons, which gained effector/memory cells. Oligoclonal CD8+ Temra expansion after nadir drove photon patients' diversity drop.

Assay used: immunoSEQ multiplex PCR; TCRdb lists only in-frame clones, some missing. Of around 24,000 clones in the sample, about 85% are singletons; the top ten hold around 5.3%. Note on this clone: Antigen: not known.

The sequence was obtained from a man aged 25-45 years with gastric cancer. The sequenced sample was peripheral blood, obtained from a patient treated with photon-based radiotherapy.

This CDR3 is CASGLSAPNEKLFF. CDR3 nucleotide sequence: TGTGCTAGTGGTTTGTCCGCACCTAATGAAAAACTGTTTTTT. The rearrangement links TRBV12-5 to TRBJ1-4, with D hard to call. V lost 2 bases and J 3 bases, leaving 7 bases between the germline ends. Germline V gene lookup returns CDR1 LGHNT and CDR2 FRNRAP. The CDR3 is made up of 14 amino acids. Complete variable domain (other parts from reference TRBV12-5 and TRBJ1-4): DARVTQTPRHKVTEMGQEVTMRCQPILGHNTVFWYRQTMMQGLELLAYFRNRAPLDDSGMPKDRFSAEMPDATLATLKIQPSEPRDSAVYFCASGLSAPNEKLFFGSGTQLSVL.